The entry below describes one T cell receptor beta chain. Its target is unknown. Both 60 Vbeta primers and 13 Jbeta primers went into the PCR. The protocol was immunoSEQ multiplex PCR, while the TCRdb copy is restricted to in-frame clones and leaves out a portion. The data contain some 100,000 clones, about 75% of them singletons. This sample is part of a study of cytomegalovirus exposure and HLA in healthy donors. Study details: Drawn from HLA-typed donors, about 85 million unique TCRs were held in an early data release. Study-wide results and caveats: Other equally common chains were less clonally expanded than HLA-associated TCR beta chains, a later analysis showed. An analysis done earlier found most TCR beta V segments productive about 90% or about 30% of the time. A few of the chains that were CMV-associated were confirmed in vitro to be specific for CMV antigens.

Per germline, CDR1 SGHTA and CDR2 FQGNSA. CDR3 length: 14 residues. Trimming took off 5 bases at V and 0 bases at J, with 10 bases between the two ends. This sequence joins TRBV7-2 and TRBJ1-1, with D hard to call. Sequenced material: PBMCs. This clonotype was sampled from a male donor in good health and CMV-seropositive. For the CDR3, the DNA is TGTGCCAGCAGCCCGTTTCAGTTGAACACTGAAGCTTTCTTT. It translates to CASSPFQLNTEAFF.